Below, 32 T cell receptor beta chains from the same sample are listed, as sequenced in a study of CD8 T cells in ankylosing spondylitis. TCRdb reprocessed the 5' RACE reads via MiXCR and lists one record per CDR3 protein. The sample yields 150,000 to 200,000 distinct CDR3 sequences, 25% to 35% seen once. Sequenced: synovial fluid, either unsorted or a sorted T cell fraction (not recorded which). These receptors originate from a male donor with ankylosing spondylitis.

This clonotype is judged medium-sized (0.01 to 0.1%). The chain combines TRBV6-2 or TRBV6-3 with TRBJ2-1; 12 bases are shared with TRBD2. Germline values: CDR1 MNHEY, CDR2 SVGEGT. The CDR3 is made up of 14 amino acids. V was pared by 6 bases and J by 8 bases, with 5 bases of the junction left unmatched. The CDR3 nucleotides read TGTGCCAGCAGGCTAGCGGGAGGGCCGTATGAGCAGTTCTTC. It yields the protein CASRLAGGPYEQFF.

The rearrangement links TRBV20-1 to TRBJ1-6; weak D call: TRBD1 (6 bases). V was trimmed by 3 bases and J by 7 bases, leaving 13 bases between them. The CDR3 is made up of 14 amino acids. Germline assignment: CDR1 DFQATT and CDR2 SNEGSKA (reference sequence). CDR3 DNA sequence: TGCAGTGCTAGGGCAGGGGAAATAAATTCACCCCTCCACTTT. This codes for CSARAGEINSPLHF.

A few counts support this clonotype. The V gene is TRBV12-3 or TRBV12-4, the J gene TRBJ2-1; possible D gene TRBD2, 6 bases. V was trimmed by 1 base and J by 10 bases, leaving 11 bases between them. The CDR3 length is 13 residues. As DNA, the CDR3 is TGTGCCAGCAGTTTAGGGGGGGACGGGGAGCAGTTCTTC. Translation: CASSLGGDGEQFF.

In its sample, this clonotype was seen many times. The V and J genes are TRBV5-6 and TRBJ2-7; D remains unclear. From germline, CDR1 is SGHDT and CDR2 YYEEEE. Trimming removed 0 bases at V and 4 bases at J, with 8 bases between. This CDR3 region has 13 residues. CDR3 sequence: CASSLDTFYEQYF. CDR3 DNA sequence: TGTGCCAGCAGCTTGGATACATTTTACGAGCAGTACTTC.

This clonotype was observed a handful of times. The CDR3 loop reads CASSNAGLPYEQYF. In DNA, the CDR3 is TGTGCCAGCAGTAACGCCGGACTACCATACGAGCAGTACTTC. The J gene is TRBJ2-7, the V gene TRBV12-3 or TRBV12-4; tentatively, D is TRBD2 (6 bases). This CDR3 comprises 14 residues. V was pared by 5 bases and J by 4 bases, with 15 bases between.

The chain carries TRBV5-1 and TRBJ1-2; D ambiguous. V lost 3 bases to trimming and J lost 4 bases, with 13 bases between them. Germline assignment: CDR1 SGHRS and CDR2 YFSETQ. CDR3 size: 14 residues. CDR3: CASSSESGPYGYTF. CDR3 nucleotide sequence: TGCGCCAGCAGCTCCGAATCTGGGCCCTATGGCTACACCTTC.

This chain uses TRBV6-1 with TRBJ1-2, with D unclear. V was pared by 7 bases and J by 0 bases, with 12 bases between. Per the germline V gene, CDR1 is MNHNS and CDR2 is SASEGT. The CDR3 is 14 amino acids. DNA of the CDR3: TGTGCCAGCATGGACGGAGGGACTAACTATGGCTACACCTTC. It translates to CASMDGGTNYGYTF.

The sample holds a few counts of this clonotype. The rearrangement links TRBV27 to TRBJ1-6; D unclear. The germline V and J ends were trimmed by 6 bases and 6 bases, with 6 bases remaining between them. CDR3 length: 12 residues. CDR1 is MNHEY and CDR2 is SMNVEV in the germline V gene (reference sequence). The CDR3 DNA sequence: TGTGCCAGCAGGGAGAGTAATTCACCCCTCCACTTT. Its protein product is CASRESNSPLHF.

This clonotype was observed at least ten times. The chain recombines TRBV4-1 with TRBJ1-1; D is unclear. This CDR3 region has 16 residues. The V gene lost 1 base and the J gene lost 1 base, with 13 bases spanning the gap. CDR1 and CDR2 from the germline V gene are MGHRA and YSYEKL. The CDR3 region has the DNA TGCGCCAGCAGCCAAGGTCTGGGAAGCGAGAACACTGAAGCTTTCTTT. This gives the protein CASSQGLGSENTEAFF.

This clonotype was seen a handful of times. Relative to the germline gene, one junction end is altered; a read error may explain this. CDR3 DNA sequence: TGTGCCATCAGCCCGGGCCTATACAATCCGCCCTATGGCTACACCTTC. This gives the protein CAISPGLYNPPYGYTF. This sequence joins TRBV5-6 and TRBJ1-2; D is ambiguous. CDR1 is SGHDT and CDR2 is YYEEEE in the germline V gene. There are 16 residues in the CDR3.

CDR3 amino acids: CASGLGTDTDTQYF. As DNA, the CDR3 is TGTGCTAGTGGTTTAGGGACAGACACAGATACGCAGTATTTT. The chain is built from TRBV12-5 and TRBJ2-3; 7 bases line up with TRBD1. The CDR3 spans 14 residues. Germline trimming cut 3 bases from V and 2 bases from J; bases unmatched to any gene: 2. CDR1 and CDR2 from the germline V gene are LGHNT and FRNRAP. The variable domain in full, with the rest retrieved from reference TRBV12-5 and TRBJ2-3, is DARVTQTPRHKVTEMGQEVTMRCQPILGHNTVFWYRQTMMQGLELLAYFRNRAPLDDSGMPKDRFSAEMPDATLATLKIQPSEPRDSAVYFCASGLGTDTDTQYFGPGTRLTVL.

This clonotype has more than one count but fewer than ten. The CDR3 DNA sequence: TGTGCCAGCAGCTTGGGACACTCCAGACCAGATACGCAGTATTTT. This codes for CASSLGHSRPDTQYF. The chain links TRBV5-8 to TRBJ2-3; D gene unclear. Trimming took off 0 bases at V and 4 bases at J, with 12 bases between the two ends. Germline values: CDR1 SGHTS, CDR2 YDEGEE. The CDR3 spans 15 residues.

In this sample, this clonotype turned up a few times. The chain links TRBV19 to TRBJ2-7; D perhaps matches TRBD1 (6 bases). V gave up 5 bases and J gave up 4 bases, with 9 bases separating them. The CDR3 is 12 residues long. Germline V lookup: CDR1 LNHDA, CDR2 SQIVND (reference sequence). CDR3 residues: CASSQQGYEQYF. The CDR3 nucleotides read TGTGCCAGTAGTCAACAGGGTTACGAGCAGTACTTC. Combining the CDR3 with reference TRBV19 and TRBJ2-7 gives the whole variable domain DGGITQSPKYLFRKEGQNVTLSCEQNLNHDAMYWYRQDPGQGLRLIYYSQIVNDFQKGDIAEGYSVSREKKESFPLTVTSAQKNPTAFYLCASSQQGYEQYFGPGTRLTVT.

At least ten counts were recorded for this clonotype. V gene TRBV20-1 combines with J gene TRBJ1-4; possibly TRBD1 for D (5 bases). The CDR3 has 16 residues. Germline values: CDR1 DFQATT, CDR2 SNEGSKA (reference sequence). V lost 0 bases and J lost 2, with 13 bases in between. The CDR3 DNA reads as TGCAGTGCTAGAGATCTTGTGGGGGGTACTAATGAAAAACTGTTTTTT. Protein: CSARDLVGGTNEKLFF.

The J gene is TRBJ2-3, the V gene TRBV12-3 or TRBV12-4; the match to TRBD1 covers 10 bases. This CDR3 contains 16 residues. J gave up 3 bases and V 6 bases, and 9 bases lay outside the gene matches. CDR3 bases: TGTGCCAGCAGGCGGGACAGGGGCAAAGAGACAGATACGCAGTATTTT. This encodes CASRRDRGKETDTQYF.

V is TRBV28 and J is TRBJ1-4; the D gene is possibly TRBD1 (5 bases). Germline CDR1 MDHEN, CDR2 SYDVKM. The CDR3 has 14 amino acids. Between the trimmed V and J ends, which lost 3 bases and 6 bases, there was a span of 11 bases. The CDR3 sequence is CASSFTGVDEKLFF. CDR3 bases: TGTGCCAGCAGTTTTACGGGGGTTGATGAAAAACTGTTTTTT.

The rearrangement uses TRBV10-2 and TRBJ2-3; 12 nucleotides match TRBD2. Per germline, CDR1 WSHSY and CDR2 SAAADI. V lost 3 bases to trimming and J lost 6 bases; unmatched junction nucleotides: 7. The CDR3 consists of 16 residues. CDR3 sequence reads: CASSDQGLAGSDTQYF. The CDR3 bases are TGCGCCAGCAGTGATCAGGGACTAGCGGGCTCGGATACGCAGTATTTT.

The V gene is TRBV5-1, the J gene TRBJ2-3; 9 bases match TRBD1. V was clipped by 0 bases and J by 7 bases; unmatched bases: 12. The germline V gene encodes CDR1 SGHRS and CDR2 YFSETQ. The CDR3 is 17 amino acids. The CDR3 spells CASSLDPPGQGKNTQYF. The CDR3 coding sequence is TGCGCCAGCAGCTTGGACCCCCCGGGACAGGGAAAAAATACGCAGTATTTT.

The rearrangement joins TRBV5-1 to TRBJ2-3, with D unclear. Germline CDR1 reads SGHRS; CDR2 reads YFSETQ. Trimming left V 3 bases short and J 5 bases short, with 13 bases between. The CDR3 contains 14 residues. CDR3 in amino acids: CASSSKSLGDTQYF. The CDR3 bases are TGCGCCAGCAGCTCCAAGTCTTTGGGAGATACGCAGTATTTT.

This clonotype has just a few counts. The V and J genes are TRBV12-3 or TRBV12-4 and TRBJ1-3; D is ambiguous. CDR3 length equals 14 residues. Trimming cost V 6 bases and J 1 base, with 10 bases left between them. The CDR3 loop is CASRTSASGNTIYF. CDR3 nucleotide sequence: TGTGCCAGCAGAACCAGTGCTTCTGGAAACACCATATATTTT.

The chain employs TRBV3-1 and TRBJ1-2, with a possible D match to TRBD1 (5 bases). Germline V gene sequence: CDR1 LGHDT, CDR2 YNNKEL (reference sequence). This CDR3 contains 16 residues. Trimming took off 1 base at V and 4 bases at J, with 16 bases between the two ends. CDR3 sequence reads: CASSQGGVGVGYGYTF. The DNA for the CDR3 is TGTGCCAGCAGCCAAGGAGGGGTAGGGGTTGGCTATGGCTACACCTTC.

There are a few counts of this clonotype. The chain's CDR3 is CASSLGIHIETQYF. The CDR3 DNA follows: TGTGCCAGCAGCTTAGGTATCCACATAGAGACCCAGTACTTC. The gene calls are TRBV7-2 and TRBJ2-5; D call uncertain. Germline V gives CDR1 SGHTA, CDR2 FQGNSA. The V end was cut by 1 base, the J end by 4 bases, with 10 bases between. CDR3 length: 14 residues.

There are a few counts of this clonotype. The CDR3 region is CASSPLPGQGGSEQFF. CDR3 coding DNA: TGCGCCAGCAGCCCCCTACCGGGACAGGGGGGTAGTGAGCAGTTCTTC. The chain joins TRBV4-1 to TRBJ2-1, with 11 positions matching TRBD1. Germline lookup yields CDR1 MGHRA and CDR2 YSYEKL. J lost 9 bases, V lost 4 bases, and 11 bases had no gene match. CDR3 length: 16 residues.

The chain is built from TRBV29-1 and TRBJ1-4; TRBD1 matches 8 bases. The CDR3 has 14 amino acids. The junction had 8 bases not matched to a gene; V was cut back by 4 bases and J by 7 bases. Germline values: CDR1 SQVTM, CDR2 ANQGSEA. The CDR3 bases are TGCAGCGTTGGGGGTTCAGGGGGCAGTGAAAAACTGTTTTTT. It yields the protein CSVGGSGGSEKLFF. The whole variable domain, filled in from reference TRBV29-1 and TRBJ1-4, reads SAVISQKPSRDICQRGTSLTIQCQVDSQVTMMFWYRQQPGQSLTLIATANQGSEATYESGFVIDKFPISRPNLTFSTLTVSNMSPEDSSIYLCSVGGSGGSEKLFFGSGTQLSVL.

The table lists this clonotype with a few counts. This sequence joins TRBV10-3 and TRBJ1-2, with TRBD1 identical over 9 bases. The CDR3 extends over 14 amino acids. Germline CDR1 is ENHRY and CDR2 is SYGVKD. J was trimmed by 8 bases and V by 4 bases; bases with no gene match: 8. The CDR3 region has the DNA TGTGCCATCAGTGCGGAAGCCGGGACAGGGGGCTACACCTTC. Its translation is CAISAEAGTGGYTF.

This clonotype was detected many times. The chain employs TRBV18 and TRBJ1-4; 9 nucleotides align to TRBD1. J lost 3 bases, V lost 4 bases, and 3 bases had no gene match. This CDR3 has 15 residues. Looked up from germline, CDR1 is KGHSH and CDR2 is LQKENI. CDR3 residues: CASSQQGAANEKLFF. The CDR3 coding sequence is TGTGCCAGCTCACAACAGGGGGCCGCTAATGAAAAACTGTTTTTT.

The CDR3 DNA reads as TGTGCCAGCAGCCGAGAATTTAGCGGGGGTAGCTCCTACGAGCAGTACTTC. Translation: CASSREFSGGSSYEQYF. V gene TRBV4-2 combines with J gene TRBJ2-7, with 9 bases fitting TRBD2. The CDR3 spans 17 residues. Per germline, CDR1 LGHNA and CDR2 YNFKEQ. With 4 bases clipped from V and 0 bases from J, the junction kept 10 bases outside the gene matches.

The CDR3 protein is CASSAQQAAGPREQFF. Written as DNA, the CDR3 is TGTGCCAGCAGCGCCCAGCAGGCGGCGGGGCCCCGGGAGCAGTTCTTC. The V call is TRBV11-1, the J call TRBJ2-1, with D possibly matching TRBD2 (6 bases). This CDR3 has 16 residues. V was pared by 5 bases and J by 10 bases, with 24 bases between. Looked up from germline, CDR1 is SGHAT and CDR2 is FQDESV (reference sequence). Filled out from reference TRBV11-1 and TRBJ2-1, the complete variable domain reads EAEVAQSPRYKITEKSQAVAFWCDPISGHATLYWYRQILGQGPELLVQFQDESVVDDSQLPKDRFSAERLKGVDSTLKIQPAELGDSAMYLCASSAQQAAGPREQFFGPGTRLTVL.

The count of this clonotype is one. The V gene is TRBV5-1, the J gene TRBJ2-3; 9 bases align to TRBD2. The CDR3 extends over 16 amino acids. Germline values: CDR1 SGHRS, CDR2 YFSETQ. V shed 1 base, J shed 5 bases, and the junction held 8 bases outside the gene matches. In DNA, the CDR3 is TGCGCCAGCAGCTTGAGAGCGGGGGGCCGTGGAGATACGCAGTATTTT. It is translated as CASSLRAGGRGDTQYF.

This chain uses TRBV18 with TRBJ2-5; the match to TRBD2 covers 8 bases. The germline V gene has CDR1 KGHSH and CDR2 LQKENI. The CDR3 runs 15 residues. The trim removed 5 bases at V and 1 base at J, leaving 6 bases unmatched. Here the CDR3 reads CASSSKRGTQETQYF. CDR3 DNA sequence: TGTGCCAGCTCATCTAAGCGGGGGACCCAAGAGACCCAGTACTTC.

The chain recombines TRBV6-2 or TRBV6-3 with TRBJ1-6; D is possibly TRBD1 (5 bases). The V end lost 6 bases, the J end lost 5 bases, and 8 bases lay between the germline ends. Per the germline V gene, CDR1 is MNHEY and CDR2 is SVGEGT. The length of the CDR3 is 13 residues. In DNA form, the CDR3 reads TGTGCCAGCAGAGACAGAGATAATTCACCCCTCCACTTT. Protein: CASRDRDNSPLHF.

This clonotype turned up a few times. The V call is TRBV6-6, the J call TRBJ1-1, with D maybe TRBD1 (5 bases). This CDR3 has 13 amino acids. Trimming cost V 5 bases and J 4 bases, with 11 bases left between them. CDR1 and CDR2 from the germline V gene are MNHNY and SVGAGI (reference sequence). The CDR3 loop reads CASSPGAGTEAFF. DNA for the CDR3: TGTGCCAGCAGTCCCGGGGCAGGCACTGAAGCTTTCTTT.